This T cell receptor (beta chain) appears in the sequencing data of a study of T-cell memory formation after mild COVID-19. TCRdb re-analysed the 5' RACE reads in MiXCR, keeping a single row per CDR3 protein. This sample has approximately 400,000 distinct CDR3 sequences; approximately 24% occur once, and the top ten carry roughly 8.9%. This clonotype has a handful of counts. Its antigen is unknown. Study-level results: Day 37-peaking second-wave clones had unconfirmed SARS-CoV-2 specificity.

The CDR3 has 13 amino acids. V dropped 6 bases and J dropped 0 bases, with 9 bases sitting between them. The chain carries TRBV12-3 or TRBV12-4 and TRBJ2-7; D unresolved. Sequenced input: PBMCs or a T cell subset sorted from them (not recorded which). The TCR comes from an adult woman who had mild COVID-19 (a few samples of this study predate the infection). Cell type and time point are not known. The CDR3 region is CASRTSDSYEQYF. In DNA form, the CDR3 reads TGTGCCAGCAGGACGTCGGACTCCTACGAGCAGTACTTC.